A selection of T cell receptor beta chains follows, all from one sample in a study of blood T cell repertoires in COVID-19. Data came from immunoSEQ multiplex PCR; TCRdb stores just in-frame clones and leaves some out. The sample records around 250,000 clones, roughly 84% being singletons. Sample: peripheral blood. Source of these receptors: a woman aged 40 to 49 who had recovered from COVID-19. Both conserved end residues are part of each CDR3. Each record gives: clone size, J gene, V gene, D gene, CDR3 protein, CDR3 DNA. The D gene is left open where the match is weak. Size is omitted from some rows. Given values are once, few, many or a class for expanded clones.

-,TRBJ1-3,TRBV3-1/TRBV3-2,TRBD1,CASSQTGLGNTIYF,TGTGCCAGCAGCCAGACAGGGTTGGGAAACACCATATATTTT
-,TRBJ1-1,TRBV4-2,TRBD1,CASSPTGNGGTEAFF,TGTGCCAGCAGCCCGACAGGGAACGGAGGCACTGAAGCTTTCTTT
-,TRBJ2-2,TRBV4-1,-,CASSQGPTTNTGELFF,TGCGCCAGCAGCCAAGGACCGACAACGAACACCGGGGAGCTGTTTTTT
-,TRBJ1-2,TRBV6-1,-,CASSEDGGYYGYTF,TGTGCCAGCAGTGAAGATGGGGGGTACTATGGCTACACCTTC
-,TRBJ1-2,TRBV6-4,-,CANLTWYGYTF,TGTGCCAACCTAACCTGGTATGGCTACACCTTC
-,TRBJ1-2,TRBV9,TRBD1,CASSASGTANYGYTF,TGTGCCAGCAGCGCCTCCGGGACAGCAAACTATGGCTACACCTTC
-,TRBJ2-1,TRBV6-7,-,CASSLPGEQFF,TGTGCCAGCAGTCTTCCGGGAGAGCAGTTCTTC
-,TRBJ2-2,TRBV11-3,TRBD1,CASSSGQDLTGELFF,TGTGCCAGCAGCTCGGGACAGGACCTAACCGGGGAGCTGTTTTTT
-,TRBJ1-1,TRBV7-9,TRBD1,CASSFSGTGGLLAFF,TGTGCCAGCAGCTTTTCGGGTACAGGGGGCCTTCTAGCTTTCTTT
-,TRBJ2-7,TRBV11-2,-,CASSLVSGEQYF,TGTGCCAGCAGCTTGGTGTCCGGCGAGCAGTACTTC
few,TRBJ1-5,TRBV28,-,CASSFNAGVGQPQHF,TGTGCCAGCAGTTTCAACGCAGGGGTGGGCCAGCCCCAGCATTTT
-,TRBJ1-6,TRBV3-1/TRBV3-2,-,CASSQVNDAGTFRISPLHF,TGTGCCAGCAGCCAAGTGAATGACGCAGGGACTTTCAGAATTTCACCCCTCCACTTT
-,TRBJ2-3,TRBV7-2,TRBD1,CASKWDRGTDTQYF,TGTGCCAGCAAGTGGGACAGGGGCACAGATACGCAGTATTTT
-,TRBJ2-6,TRBV28,-,CASSLGGTSGANVLTF,TGTGCCAGCAGTTTGGGGGGAACCTCTGGGGCCAACGTCCTGACTTTC
-,TRBJ1-2,TRBV19,TRBD1,CASKQGSSQGASGYTF,TGTGCCAGTAAACAAGGGTCCTCACAGGGGGCTAGTGGCTACACCTTC
-,TRBJ2-1,TRBV9,-,CASSVGQVSSYNEQFF,TGTGCCAGCAGCGTAGGACAGGTGAGCTCCTACAATGAGCAGTTCTTC
few,TRBJ1-4,TRBV24-1,TRBD1,CATSSGGPNEKLFF,TGTGCCACCAGCTCAGGGGGCCCTAATGAAAAACTGTTTTTT